The T cell receptor beta chain under discussion was sequenced for a study of T cell repertoires in cytomegalovirus infection. Study in general: Shared public TCR beta signatures pointed to both CMV infection and a matching HLA type. Findings of the study overall: Accumulated public TCR beta family frequency recognized individuals carrying CMV together with the relevant HLA. In two of eight donors, the top clonotype was HLA-C-restricted CMV-specific.

CDR3 length: 16 residues. CDR1 and CDR2 (germline): SGHRS, YFSETQ. V lost 1 base, J lost 1 base, and 7 bases stayed unmatched. This clonotype was seen more than once but under ten times. No antigen is known for it. TCRdb passed the reads through MiXCR, listing each CDR3 protein once. The sample comprises approximately 500,000 distinct CDR3 sequences, about 30% of which are singletons, and around 14% rests with the top ten. The sample taken for sequencing was PBMCs. This receptor was identified in a human donor in good health (CMV status not recorded). Some clones in this sample may be carry-over from other donors' samples. The gene calls are TRBV5-1 and TRBJ2-5, with TRBD2 matching over 7 bases. The CDR3 coding sequence is TGCGCCAGCAGCTTGTATCCGACTAGCACCCAAGAGACCCAGTACTTC. Amino acid sequence: CASSLYPTSTQETQYF.